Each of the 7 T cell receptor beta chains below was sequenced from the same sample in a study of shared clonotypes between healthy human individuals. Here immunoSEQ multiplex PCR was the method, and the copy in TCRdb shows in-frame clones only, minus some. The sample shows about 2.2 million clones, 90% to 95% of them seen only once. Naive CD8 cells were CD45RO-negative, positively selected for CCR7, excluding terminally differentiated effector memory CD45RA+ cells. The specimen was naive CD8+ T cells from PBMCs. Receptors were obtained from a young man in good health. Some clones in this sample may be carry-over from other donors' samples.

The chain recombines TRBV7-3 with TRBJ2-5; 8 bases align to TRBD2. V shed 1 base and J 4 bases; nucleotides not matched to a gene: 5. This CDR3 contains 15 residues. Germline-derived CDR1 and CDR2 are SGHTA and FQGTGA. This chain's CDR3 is CASSLKAGVGETQYF. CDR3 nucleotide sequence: TGTGCCAGCAGCTTAAAAGCGGGAGTGGGAGAGACCCAGTACTTC.

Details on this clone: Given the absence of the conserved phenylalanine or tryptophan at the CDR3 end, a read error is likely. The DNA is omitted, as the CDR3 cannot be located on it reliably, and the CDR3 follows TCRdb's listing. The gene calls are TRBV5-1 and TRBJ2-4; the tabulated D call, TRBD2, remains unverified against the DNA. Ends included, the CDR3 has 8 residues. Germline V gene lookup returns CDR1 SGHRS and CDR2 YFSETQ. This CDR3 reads CASSSSGN.

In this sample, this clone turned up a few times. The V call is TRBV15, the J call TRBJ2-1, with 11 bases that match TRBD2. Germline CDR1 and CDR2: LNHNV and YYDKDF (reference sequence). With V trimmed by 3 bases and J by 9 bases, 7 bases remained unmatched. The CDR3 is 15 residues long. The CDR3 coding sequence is TGTGCCACCAGCAGCTCCGGGACTAGCGGAAGTGAGCAGTTCTTC. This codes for CATSSSGTSGSEQFF.

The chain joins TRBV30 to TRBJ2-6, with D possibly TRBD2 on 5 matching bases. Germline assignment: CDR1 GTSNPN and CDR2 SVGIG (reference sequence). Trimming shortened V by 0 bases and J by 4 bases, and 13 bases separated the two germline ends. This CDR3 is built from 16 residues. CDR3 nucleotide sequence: TGTGCCTGGAGTGTATTGGGCGGGCCCGGGGCCAACGTCCTGACTTTC. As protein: CAWSVLGGPGANVLTF.

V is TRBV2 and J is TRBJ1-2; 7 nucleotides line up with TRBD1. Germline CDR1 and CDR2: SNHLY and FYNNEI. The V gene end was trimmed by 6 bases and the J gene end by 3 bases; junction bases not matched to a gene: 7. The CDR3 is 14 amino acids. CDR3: CASSHPGQHYGYTF. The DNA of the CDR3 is TGTGCCAGCAGCCATCCGGGACAGCACTATGGCTACACCTTC.

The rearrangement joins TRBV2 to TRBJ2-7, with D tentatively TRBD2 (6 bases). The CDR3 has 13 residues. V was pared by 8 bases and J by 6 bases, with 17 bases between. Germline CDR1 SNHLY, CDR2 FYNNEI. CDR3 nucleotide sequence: TGTGCCAGCGGACTACCCAGAGGGCGCGAGCAGTACTTC. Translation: CASGLPRGREQYF. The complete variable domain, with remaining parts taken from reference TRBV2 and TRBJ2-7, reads EPEVTQTPSHQVTQMGQEVILRCVPISNHLYFYWYRQILGQKVEFLVSFYNNEISEKSEIFDDQFSVERPDGSNFTLKIRSTKLEDSAMYFCASGLPRGREQYFGPGTRLTVT.

This chain's CDR3 is CASSSRTGNYEQYF. CDR3 DNA: TGTGCCAGCAGCTCGCGGACAGGGAATTACGAGCAGTACTTC. This chain connects TRBV9 to TRBJ2-7; the match to TRBD1 covers 8 bases. In germline, CDR1 is SGDLS, CDR2 YYNGEE. V lost 4 bases, J lost 4 bases, and 7 bases stayed unmatched. The CDR3 contains 14 residues.